Reported below is one T cell receptor (beta chain). The target antigen is unknown. The data were taken from a study of T cell clones after liver transplantation. Turning to the study itself: TCRbeta sequencing after a pre-transplant mixed lymphocyte reaction identified graft-donor-reactive clones, later tracked in post-transplant blood. Timepoints were pre-transplant, pre-withdrawal, and after withdrawal was completed or failed.

Study-level points and caveats: Circulating graft-donor-reactive CD4 TCRbeta sequences fell significantly post-transplant in most of the 8 subjects.

CDR3 length: 14 residues. V shed 9 bases and J 4 bases; nucleotides not matched to a gene: 11. Germline values: CDR1 LNHDA, CDR2 SQIVND (reference sequence). The protocol was immunoSEQ multiplex PCR, while the TCRdb copy is restricted to in-frame clones and leaves out a portion. The sample lists roughly 100,000 clones; approximately 79% were seen once. This sequence originates from a human patient who received a liver transplant. Some of the T cells might come from the graft donor. This material consisted of CD4+ T cells from blood, taken around 48 months after liver transplant. The chain is built from TRBV19 and TRBJ1-1; 7 bases are a match to TRBD1. CDR3 protein: CASRQGGSGTEAFF. In DNA, the CDR3 is TGTGCCAGCAGACAGGGTGGGAGTGGCACTGAAGCTTTCTTT.